What follows are 8 T cell receptor beta chains derived from one specimen sequenced in a study of T cells in Graves' hyperthyroidism and ophthalmopathy. RNA transcripts provided the source from which TCR beta CDR3 regions were amplified. The HTBI set primed first-round TCR CDR3 RT-PCR. MiXCR was run by TCRdb on the multiplex PCR reads, yielding one entry per CDR3 protein. The sample lists hundreds of thousands of distinct CDR3 sequences; roughly 17% were seen once. Material: blood. Receptor source: a woman aged 18 to 35 with Graves' ophthalmopathy.

The chain is built from TRBV28 and TRBJ2-5; 14 bases align to TRBD2. V lost 7 bases to trimming and J lost 4 bases; unmatched junction nucleotides: 17. The CDR3 length is 19 residues. Looked up from germline, CDR1 is MDHEN and CDR2 is SYDVKM. The CDR3 sequence: CASTNPTSPGLAGVETQYF. In nucleotides, the CDR3 is TGTGCCAGCACCAACCCAACCTCACCGGGACTAGCGGGAGTAGAGACCCAGTACTTC.

In its sample, this clonotype was seen a few times. The V and J genes are TRBV12-3 or TRBV12-4 and TRBJ2-1, with a tentative D call TRBD2 (6 bases). CDR3 length equals 13 residues. Trimming removed 6 bases at V and 6 bases at J, with 12 bases between. CDR3 nucleotide sequence: TGTGCCAGCAGCCCGGGACTCTTCAATGAGCAGTTCTTC. Translating gives CASSPGLFNEQFF.

This clonotype was detected many times. The V call is TRBV7-2, the J call TRBJ2-7; 11 bases map to TRBD2. The ends lost 3 bases at V and 0 bases at J; junction bases unmatched: 7. From germline, CDR1 is SGHTA and CDR2 FQGNSA. The CDR3 sequence is 17 residues long. CDR3 nucleotides: TGTGCCAGCAGCTTCAGGCTAGCGGGAGGATTCTCCTACGAGCAGTACTTC. Residues: CASSFRLAGGFSYEQYF.

This clonotype was seen at least ten times. The CDR3 bases are TGTGCCAGCAGTTACTCGAAAACTAGCGGGGTAGAGACCCAGTACTTC. It specifies CASSYSKTSGVETQYF. The rearrangement links TRBV6-6 to TRBJ2-5; the match to TRBD2 covers 10 bases. This CDR3 is 16 amino acids long. The germline CDR1 and CDR2 sequences are MNHNY and SVGAGI (reference sequence). The J segment lost 4 bases and the V segment lost 0 bases, leaving 5 bases of the junction unmatched.

This clonotype was seen many times. The chain is built from TRBV28 and TRBJ2-7; TRBD2 matches 8 bases. The CDR3 loop spans 13 amino acids. CDR1 is MDHEN and CDR2 is SYDVKM in the germline V gene. V dropped 6 bases and J dropped 3; count of bases not matched to a gene: 4. The CDR3 protein is CASSPGLDYEQYF. CDR3 DNA: TGTGCCAGCAGCCCGGGACTAGACTACGAGCAGTACTTC.

This clonotype appeared many times. V and J are TRBV6-2 or TRBV6-3 and TRBJ1-1; D is uncertain. CDR1 and CDR2 from the germline V gene are MNHEY and SVGEGT. CDR3 size: 12 residues. Deletions cut 2 bases from V and 7 bases from J, with 8 bases between. The CDR3 sequence: CASSYTQLEAFF. CDR3 coding DNA: TGTGCCAGCAGTTACACACAACTTGAAGCTTTCTTT.

Ten or more counts support this clonotype. This sequence joins TRBV6-1 and TRBJ1-2; D is unclear. V was cut by 6 bases and J by 5 bases, with 19 bases left in between. CDR1 is MNHNS and CDR2 is SASEGT in the germline V gene. CDR3 length equals 15 residues. This chain's CDR3 is CASSGVSYSAYGYTF. The CDR3 DNA reads TGTGCCAGCAGCGGAGTATCGTACAGCGCTTATGGCTACACCTTC.

This clonotype was detected ten times or more. The rearrangement joins TRBV7-9 to TRBJ1-2; possibly TRBD1 for D (5 bases). This CDR3 region has 14 residues. Germline CDR1 and CDR2: SEHNR and FQNEAQ (reference sequence). Deletions cut 4 bases from V and 3 bases from J, with 12 bases between. This CDR3 reads CASSSGDVDYGYTF. As DNA, the CDR3 is TGTGCCAGCAGCTCTGGGGACGTGGACTATGGCTACACCTTC. The whole variable domain, remainder taken from reference TRBV7-9 and TRBJ1-2, is DTGVSQNPRHKITKRGQNVTFRCDPISEHNRLYWYRQTLGQGPEFLTYFQNEAQLEKSRLLSDRFSAERPKGSFSTLEIQRTEQGDSAMYLCASSSGDVDYGYTFGSGTRLTVV.